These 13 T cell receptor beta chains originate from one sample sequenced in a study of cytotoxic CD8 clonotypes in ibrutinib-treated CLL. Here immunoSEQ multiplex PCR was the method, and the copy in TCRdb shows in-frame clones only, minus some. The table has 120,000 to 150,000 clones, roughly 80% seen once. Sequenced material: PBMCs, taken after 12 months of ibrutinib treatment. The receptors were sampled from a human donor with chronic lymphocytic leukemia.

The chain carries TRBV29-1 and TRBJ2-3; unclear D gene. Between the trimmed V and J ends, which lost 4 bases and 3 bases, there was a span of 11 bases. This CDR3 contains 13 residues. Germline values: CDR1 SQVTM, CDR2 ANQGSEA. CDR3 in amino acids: CSVGGGGTDTQYF. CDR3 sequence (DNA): TGCAGCGTTGGCGGCGGTGGAACAGATACGCAGTATTTT.

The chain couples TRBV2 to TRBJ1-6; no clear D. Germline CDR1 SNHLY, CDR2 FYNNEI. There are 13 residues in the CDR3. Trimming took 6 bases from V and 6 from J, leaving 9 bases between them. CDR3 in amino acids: CASRELGNSPLHF. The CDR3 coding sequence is TGTGCCAGCAGGGAGCTTGGTAATTCACCCCTCCACTTT.

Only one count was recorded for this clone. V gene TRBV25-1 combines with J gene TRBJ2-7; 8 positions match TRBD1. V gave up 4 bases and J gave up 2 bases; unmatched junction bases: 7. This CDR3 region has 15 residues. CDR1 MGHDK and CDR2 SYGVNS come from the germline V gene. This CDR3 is CASSGFRTGTYEQYF. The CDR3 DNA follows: TGTGCCAGCAGTGGGTTTAGGACAGGGACCTACGAGCAGTACTTC.

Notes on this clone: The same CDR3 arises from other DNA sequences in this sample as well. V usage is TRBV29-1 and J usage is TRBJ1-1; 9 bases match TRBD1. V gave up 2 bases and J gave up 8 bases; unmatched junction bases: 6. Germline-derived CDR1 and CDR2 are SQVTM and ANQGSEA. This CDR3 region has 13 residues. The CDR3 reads CSVENTGGGEAFF. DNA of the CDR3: TGCAGCGTTGAAAATACAGGGGGCGGCGAAGCTTTCTTT.

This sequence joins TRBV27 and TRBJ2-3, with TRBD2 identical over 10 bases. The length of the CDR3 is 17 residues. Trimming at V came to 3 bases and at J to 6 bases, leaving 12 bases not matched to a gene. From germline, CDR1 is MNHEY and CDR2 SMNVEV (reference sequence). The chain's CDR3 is CASSFVLAGVGRDTQYF. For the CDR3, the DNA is TGTGCCAGCAGTTTCGTGCTAGCGGGAGTTGGTCGGGATACGCAGTATTTT.

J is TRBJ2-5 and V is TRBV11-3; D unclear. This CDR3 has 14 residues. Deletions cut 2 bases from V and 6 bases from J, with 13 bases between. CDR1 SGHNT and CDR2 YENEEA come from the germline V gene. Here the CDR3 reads CASSLRTVRQTQYF. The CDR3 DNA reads TGTGCCAGCAGCTTACGCACGGTTCGGCAGACCCAGTACTTC.

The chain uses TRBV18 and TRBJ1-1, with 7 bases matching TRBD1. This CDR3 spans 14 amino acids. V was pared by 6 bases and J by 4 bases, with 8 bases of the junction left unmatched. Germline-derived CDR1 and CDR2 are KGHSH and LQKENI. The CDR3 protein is CASSQQGPGTEAFF. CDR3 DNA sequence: TGTGCCAGCTCGCAACAGGGGCCGGGCACTGAAGCTTTCTTT.

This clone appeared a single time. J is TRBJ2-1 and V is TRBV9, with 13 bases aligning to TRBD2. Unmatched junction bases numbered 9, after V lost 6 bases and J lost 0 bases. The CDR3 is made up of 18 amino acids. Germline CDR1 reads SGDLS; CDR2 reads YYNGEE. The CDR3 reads CASNHRLAGGSSYNEQFF. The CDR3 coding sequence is TGTGCCAGCAACCACAGACTAGCGGGAGGTAGCTCCTACAATGAGCAGTTCTTC.

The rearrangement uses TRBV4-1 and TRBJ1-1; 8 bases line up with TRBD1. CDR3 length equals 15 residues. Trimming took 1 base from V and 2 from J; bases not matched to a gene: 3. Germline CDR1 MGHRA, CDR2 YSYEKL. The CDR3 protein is CASSQGDRGNTEAFF. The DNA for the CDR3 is TGCGCCAGCAGCCAAGGTGACAGGGGAAACACTGAAGCTTTCTTT.

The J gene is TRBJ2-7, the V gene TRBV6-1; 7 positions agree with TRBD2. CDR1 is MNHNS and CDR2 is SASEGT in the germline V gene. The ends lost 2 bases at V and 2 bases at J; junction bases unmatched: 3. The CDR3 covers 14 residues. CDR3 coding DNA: TGTGCCAGCAGTGAATGGGGGGGAGCCTACGAGCAGTACTTC. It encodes CASSEWGGAYEQYF.

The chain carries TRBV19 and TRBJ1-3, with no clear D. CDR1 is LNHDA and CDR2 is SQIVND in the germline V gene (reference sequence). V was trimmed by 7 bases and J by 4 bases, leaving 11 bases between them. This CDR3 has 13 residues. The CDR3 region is CASTLREGNTIYF. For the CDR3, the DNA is TGTGCCAGTACTCTAAGAGAAGGAAACACCATATATTTT. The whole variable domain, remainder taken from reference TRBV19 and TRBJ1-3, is DGGITQSPKYLFRKEGQNVTLSCEQNLNHDAMYWYRQDPGQGLRLIYYSQIVNDFQKGDIAEGYSVSREKKESFPLTVTSAQKNPTAFYLCASTLREGNTIYFGEGSWLTVV.

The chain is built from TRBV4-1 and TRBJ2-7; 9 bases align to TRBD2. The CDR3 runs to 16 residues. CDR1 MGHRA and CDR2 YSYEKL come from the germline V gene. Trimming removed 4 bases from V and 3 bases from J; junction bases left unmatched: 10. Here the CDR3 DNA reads TGCGCCAGCAGCCCCTGGGCAGCGGGAGGATTCTACGAGCAGTACTTC. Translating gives CASSPWAAGGFYEQYF.

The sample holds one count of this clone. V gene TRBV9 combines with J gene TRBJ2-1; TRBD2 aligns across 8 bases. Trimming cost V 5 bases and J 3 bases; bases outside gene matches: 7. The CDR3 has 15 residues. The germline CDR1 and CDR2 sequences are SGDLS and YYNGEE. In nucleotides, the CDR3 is TGTGCCAGCAGGGCAAGCGGGAGTGGCTACAATGAGCAGTTCTTC. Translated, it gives CASRASGSGYNEQFF.